Following are 24 T cell receptor beta chains from one sample sequenced in a study of shared T cell receptors in the human thymus (dated by TCRdb to the early 2020s). Libraries came from the immunoSEQ multiplex PCR assay. TCRdb holds this immuneACCESS table with in-frame rearrangements only. Some clones are missing; in checked studies, unresolved V genes explain under half, and the rest has no known cause. The sample table holds some 660,000 clones, of which about 90% were seen once. Of the sample, roughly 0.0094% is held by the ten largest clones. These data are also associated with another study on human thymus T cells.

Sequencing input: thymocytes. All receptors come from a boy under two years old with a congenital heart defect. Donor details come from another sample of the same person, matched by shared clones.

Regarding this clone: Its ends do not fully match the called genes, so a read error is possible. The chain employs TRBV18 and TRBJ1-2, with 9 bases aligning to TRBD1. This CDR3 region has 15 residues. Germline loops: CDR1 KGHSH, CDR2 LQKENI. DNA of the CDR3: TGTGCCAGCGCACCCGGGACAGGGCGCTTGTATGGCTACACCTTC. Protein: CASAPGTGRLYGYTF.

The chain carries TRBV27 and TRBJ2-7; D perhaps matches TRBD1 (6 bases). There are 15 residues in the CDR3. The V end was cut by 6 bases, the J end by 1 base, with 16 bases between. Germline V gives CDR1 MNHEY, CDR2 SMNVEV (reference sequence). The CDR3 is CASSAGQHISYEQYF. The CDR3 DNA sequence: TGTGCCAGCAGCGCCGGACAGCATATATCCTACGAGCAGTACTTC.

This chain joins TRBV7-9 and TRBJ1-2; 7 positions agree with TRBD1. V shed 5 bases and J 2 bases; nucleotides not matched to a gene: 11. Germline V lookup: CDR1 SEHNR, CDR2 FQNEAQ (reference sequence). The length of the CDR3 is 16 residues. CDR3: CASSPPLRGPNYGYTF. Here the CDR3 DNA reads TGTGCCAGCAGCCCCCCCTTGAGGGGGCCAAACTATGGCTACACCTTC. The full variable domain, its missing parts supplied by reference TRBV7-9 and TRBJ1-2, is DTGVSQNPRHKITKRGQNVTFRCDPISEHNRLYWYRQTLGQGPEFLTYFQNEAQLEKSRLLSDRFSAERPKGSFSTLEIQRTEQGDSAMYLCASSPPLRGPNYGYTFGSGTRLTVV.

V and J are TRBV4-3 and TRBJ2-5; 11 nucleotides match TRBD1. The CDR3 consists of 15 residues. Germline CDR1 reads LGHNA; CDR2 reads YSLEER. Trimming at V came to 2 bases and at J to 5 bases, leaving 4 bases not matched to a gene. The CDR3 loop reads CASSQRDRGSETQYF. Written as DNA, the CDR3 is TGCGCCAGCAGCCAAAGGGACAGGGGGAGCGAGACCCAGTACTTC.

This chain connects TRBV27 to TRBJ2-7; a possible D gene is TRBD1 (5 bases). The CDR3 length is 14 residues. Germline CDR1 and CDR2: MNHEY and SMNVEV (reference sequence). Trimming removed 2 bases at V and 6 bases at J, with 14 bases between. The DNA of the CDR3 is TGTGCCAGCAGTTTAGGGGCAGGGATCTTCGAGCAGTACTTC. Translation: CASSLGAGIFEQYF.

V gene TRBV7-8 combines with J gene TRBJ1-2; D possibly corresponds to TRBD1 (6 bases). Germline lookup yields CDR1 SGHVS and CDR2 FQNEAQ. CDR3 length: 15 amino acids. V was trimmed by 5 bases and J by 0 bases, leaving 13 bases between them. The CDR3 region has the DNA TGTGCCAGCAGCATCCAACAGGGATCTAACTATGGCTACACCTTC. Protein sequence: CASSIQQGSNYGYTF. The complete variable domain, with remaining parts taken from reference TRBV7-8 and TRBJ1-2, reads GAGVSQSPRYKVAKRGQDVALRCDPISGHVSLFWYQQALGQGPEFLTYFQNEAQLDKSGLPSDRFFAERPEGSVSTLKIQRTQQEDSAVYLCASSIQQGSNYGYTFGSGTRLTVV.

The CDR3 region has the DNA TGTGCCACCAGCTCTACAGGGACAAAAAACATTCAGTACTTC. Translating it yields CATSSTGTKNIQYF. This chain joins TRBV15 and TRBJ2-4; D is perhaps TRBD1 (6 bases). The CDR3 length is 14 residues. Germline V gene lookup returns CDR1 LNHNV and CDR2 YYDKDF (reference sequence). The V and J ends lost 5 bases and 4 bases respectively, with 12 bases between them.

This clone was recorded once. The chain employs TRBV28 and TRBJ2-1; 9 nucleotides align to TRBD2. The germline gives CDR1 MDHEN, CDR2 SYDVKM. Trimming cost V 4 bases and J 5 bases; bases outside gene matches: 9. CDR3 length: 16 residues. This CDR3 reads CASSSPRTSEHNEQFF. The CDR3 coding sequence is TGTGCCAGCAGTTCACCACGGACTAGCGAACACAATGAGCAGTTCTTC.

The CDR3 loop is CASSDGETGVVVSNQPQHF. The CDR3 region has the DNA TGTGCCAGCAGTGACGGCGAGACAGGGGTAGTAGTGAGCAATCAGCCCCAGCATTTT. The rearrangement links TRBV2 to TRBJ1-5, with TRBD1 matching 8 bases. Trimming removed 3 bases from V and 1 base from J; junction bases left unmatched: 14. Germline CDR1 and CDR2: SNHLY and FYNNEI. The CDR3 sequence is 19 residues long.

CDR3 region: CASSQEPEGGRDEKLFF. As DNA, the CDR3 is TGTGCCAGCAGCCAAGAGCCCGAAGGGGGAAGAGACGAAAAACTGTTTTTT. This rearrangement joins TRBV14 to TRBJ1-4; D possibly corresponds to TRBD1 (6 bases). This CDR3 has 17 amino acids. The V gene's germline CDR1 is SGHDN and CDR2 FVKESK. V lost 0 bases to trimming and J lost 8 bases, with 19 bases between them.

This clone was observed a few times. The chain has TRBV19 and TRBJ2-7, with 7 bases matching TRBD2. V gave up 8 bases and J gave up 6 bases; unmatched junction bases: 19. Germline V gene data show CDR1 as LNHDA and CDR2 as SQIVND (reference sequence). The CDR3 has 16 amino acids. CDR3 sequence (DNA): TGTGCCAGTGCCCTGGCCTGGAGGGGAGGGCCTGTCGAGCAGTACTTC. This codes for CASALAWRGGPVEQYF.

The chain recombines TRBV5-5 with TRBJ1-1; tentative D call: TRBD1 (5 bases). The CDR3 has 15 residues. The V end lost 3 bases, the J end lost 5 bases, and 17 bases lay between the germline ends. Looked up from germline, CDR1 is SGHKS and CDR2 is YYEKEE (reference sequence). CDR3 residues: CASSSIGGGVTEAFF. Here the CDR3 DNA reads TGTGCCAGCAGCTCAATCGGCGGGGGTGTTACTGAAGCTTTCTTT.

The J gene is TRBJ2-1, the V gene TRBV29-1; 12 nucleotides line up with TRBD2. The CDR3 spans 20 residues. Germline CDR1 reads SQVTM; CDR2 reads ANQGSEA. The V segment lost 5 bases and the J segment 0 bases; nucleotides outside the gene matches: 17. DNA of the CDR3: TGCAGCGTTCCCCCCCGGACTAGCGGGGCCCCAGGGAGCTCCTACAATGAGCAGTTCTTC. Its protein is CSVPPRTSGAPGSSYNEQFF.

The J gene is TRBJ2-1, the V gene TRBV11-2; 7 bases fit TRBD1. The CDR3 extends over 15 amino acids. The junction had 4 bases not matched to a gene; V was cut back by 2 bases and J by 3 bases. CDR1 SGHAT and CDR2 FQNNGV come from the germline V gene. The CDR3, as DNA: TGTGCCAGCAGCTTACCTGGACAGGTCTACAATGAGCAGTTCTTC. Amino acid sequence: CASSLPGQVYNEQFF.

The count of this clone is one. The chain carries TRBV5-6 and TRBJ2-1; D is perhaps TRBD1 (6 bases). Germline CDR1 reads SGHDT; CDR2 reads YYEEEE. CDR3 size: 17 residues. Trimming left V 3 bases short and J 1 base short, with 17 bases between. The CDR3 sequence: CASSSIHGGGSYNEQFF. In DNA form, the CDR3 reads TGTGCCAGCAGCTCAATCCATGGGGGCGGATCCTACAATGAGCAGTTCTTC.

The chain has TRBV4-3 and TRBJ2-7; D unclear. V was clipped by 1 base and J by 0 bases, with 16 bases between them. The CDR3 loop spans 17 amino acids. From germline, CDR1 is LGHNA and CDR2 YSLEER. The CDR3 sequence: CASSQVPLIHSSYEQYF. The CDR3 region has the DNA TGCGCCAGCAGCCAAGTGCCTCTTATCCACAGCTCCTACGAGCAGTACTTC.

This chain connects TRBV19 to TRBJ2-6; TRBD1 might be the D (5 bases). CDR1 LNHDA and CDR2 SQIVND come from the germline V gene (reference sequence). The CDR3 covers 15 residues. Trimming took off 3 bases at V and 4 bases at J, with 10 bases between the two ends. In DNA form, the CDR3 reads TGTGCCAGTAGTATTAAGGGGCGGGGGGCCAACGTCCTGACTTTC. Translation gives CASSIKGRGANVLTF.

This chain joins TRBV5-5 and TRBJ1-5, with D perhaps matching TRBD1 (5 bases). The CDR3 has 15 amino acids. V was shortened by 0 bases and J by 4 bases, with 11 bases between the two germline ends. Per germline, CDR1 SGHKS and CDR2 YYEKEE (reference sequence). The CDR3 DNA reads as TGTGCCAGCAGCTTGGAGCGGGACGGGAATCAGCCCCAGCATTTT. It translates to CASSLERDGNQPQHF. The full variable domain, its missing parts supplied by reference TRBV5-5 and TRBJ1-5, is DAGVTQSPTHLIKTRGQQVTLRCSPISGHKSVSWYQQVLGQGPQFIFQYYEKEERGRGNFPDRFSARQFPNYSSELNVNALLLGDSALYLCASSLERDGNQPQHFGDGTRLSIL.

The J gene is TRBJ2-5, the V gene TRBV6-5, with D perhaps TRBD2 (5 bases). Matching the DNA end better, TRBJ2-7 makes the J call doubtful. The CDR3 has 13 amino acids. The V gene's germline CDR1 is MNHEY and CDR2 SVGAGI. The CDR3 coding sequence is TGTGCCAGCAGTCCCACTAGGACCTACGAGCAGTACTTC. Translation: CASSPTRTYEQYF.

The genes are TRBV11-2 and TRBJ2-5; 10 nucleotides line up with TRBD2. The CDR3 contains 16 residues. V was pared by 4 bases and J by 5 bases, with 10 bases of the junction left unmatched. CDR1 is SGHAT and CDR2 is FQNNGV in the germline V gene. CDR3 sequence reads: CASSSLAGATGETQYF. In DNA, the CDR3 is TGTGCCAGCAGCTCGCTAGCGGGGGCCACCGGGGAGACCCAGTACTTC.

The chain carries TRBV28 and TRBJ2-3, with 9 positions matching TRBD2. J gave up 5 bases and V 8 bases, and 8 bases lay outside the gene matches. CDR3 length equals 14 residues. Germline CDR1 reads MDHEN; CDR2 reads SYDVKM. CDR3 sequence reads: CASAPSGEVDTQYF. The CDR3, as DNA: TGTGCCAGCGCCCCTAGCGGGGAAGTAGATACGCAGTATTTT.

The V and J genes are TRBV7-6 and TRBJ2-5; 9 bases map to TRBD2. CDR1 is SGHVS and CDR2 is FNYEAQ in the germline V gene. The CDR3 runs 14 residues. With V trimmed by 6 bases and J by 1 base, 3 bases remained unmatched. CDR3 DNA: TGTGCCAGCAGTTGGACTAGCGCCCAAGAGACCCAGTACTTC. It translates to CASSWTSAQETQYF.

V is TRBV5-1 and J is TRBJ2-3; no clear D gene. The V and J ends lost 4 bases and 2 bases respectively, with 17 bases between them. Germline V CDR1 and CDR2: SGHRS, YFSETQ. This CDR3 has 16 amino acids. The DNA for the CDR3 is TGCGCCAGCAGCCCCATGGGCTTCACCGACACAGATACGCAGTATTTT. It yields the protein CASSPMGFTDTDTQYF.

The chain joins TRBV11-3 to TRBJ2-2; D is unresolved. CDR1 is SGHNT, CDR2 YENEEA, per germline. Trimming took 5 bases from V and 1 from J, leaving 14 bases between them. CDR3 length equals 16 residues. The CDR3 protein is CASSHMTSVNTGELFF. In DNA form, the CDR3 reads TGTGCCAGCAGCCACATGACTTCGGTGAACACCGGGGAGCTGTTTTTT.